This passage covers 10 T cell receptor beta chains from one sample sequenced in a study of T-cell reconstitution after alpha-beta-depleted transplantation in children. Study results and limitations: One year post-transplant, T-cell counts and diversity were largely derived from T cells produced anew.

It was with unique molecular identifiers that the TCRbeta library was prepared. TCRdb reprocessed the PCR reads with MiXCR, giving one entry per CDR3 protein. The sample carries a few hundred thousand distinct CDR3 sequences, just over 7.5% recorded once. Antigen specificity for these receptors is unknown. The sequences come from peripheral blood, collected 360 days after TCRalphabeta/CD19-depleted stem cell transplant. The receptors were sampled from a female patient aged 2-9 years who had a stem cell transplant for Fanconi anemia, so the T cells may come from the graft donor.

The chain recombines TRBV6-1 with TRBJ1-5; D is unclear. The CDR3 spans 13 residues. Germline loops: CDR1 MNHNS, CDR2 SASEGT. The germline V and J ends were trimmed by 7 bases and 6 bases, with 13 bases remaining between them. DNA of the CDR3: TGTGCCAGCACAAACATGCCGGGTCAGCCCCAGCATTTT. This encodes CASTNMPGQPQHF.

This clonotype appeared a few times. The CDR3 region is CASSQDNTGISGYTF. CDR3 nucleotides: TGTGCCAGCAGCCAAGATAATACAGGCATAAGCGGCTACACCTTC. V gene TRBV4-2 combines with J gene TRBJ1-2, with D perhaps TRBD1 (5 bases). Germline V gene data show CDR1 as LGHNA and CDR2 as YNFKEQ. V lost 0 bases to trimming and J lost 8 bases, with 16 bases between them. The CDR3 loop spans 15 amino acids.

In its sample, this clonotype was seen a few times. The gene calls are TRBV7-2 and TRBJ1-4; D remains ambiguous. Germline assignment: CDR1 SGHTA and CDR2 FQGNSA. The V end was cut by 4 bases, the J end by 5 bases, with 8 bases between. This CDR3 is 13 amino acids long. CDR3 region: CASSSQMNEKLFF. CDR3 coding DNA: TGTGCCAGCAGCTCACAGATGAATGAAAAACTGTTTTTT.

This clonotype occurred many times. The V gene is TRBV28, the J gene TRBJ2-7; 12 bases agree with TRBD2. Trimming at V came to 7 bases and at J to 6 bases, leaving 7 bases not matched to a gene. The CDR3 loop spans 14 amino acids. Germline lookup yields CDR1 MDHEN and CDR2 SYDVKM. The CDR3 sequence: CASKTSGGVREQYF. The CDR3 nucleotides are TGTGCCAGCAAGACTAGCGGGGGAGTCCGCGAGCAGTACTTC.

This clonotype was counted ten times or more. The V gene is TRBV5-8, the J gene TRBJ2-7; TRBD1 agrees at 7 bases. Germline trimming cut 6 bases from V and 3 bases from J; bases unmatched to any gene: 12. Per the germline V gene, CDR1 is SGHTS and CDR2 is YDEGEE. This CDR3 is built from 15 residues. The CDR3 loop reads CASTYREQGYYEQYV. The CDR3 bases are TGTGCCAGCACCTACAGGGAACAGGGGTACTACGAGCAGTACGTC.

This clonotype was picked up a small number of times. V usage is TRBV18 and J usage is TRBJ2-7; D may match TRBD1 or TRBD2 (5 bases each). V was cut by 2 bases and J by 5 bases, with 19 bases left in between. Germline-derived CDR1 and CDR2 are KGHSH and LQKENI. The CDR3 is 16 amino acids. In nucleotides, the CDR3 is TGTGCCAGCTCACCATTCCCGGGAAGGGGACCTGACGAGCAGTACTTC. Its translation is CASSPFPGRGPDEQYF.

Ten or more counts support this clonotype. The rearrangement links TRBV6-6 to TRBJ2-1, with D unresolved. Trimming stripped 2 bases from V and 9 bases from J, with 8 bases between. Germline V gives CDR1 MNHNY, CDR2 SVGAGI (reference sequence). There are 12 residues in the CDR3. In nucleotides, the CDR3 is TGTGCCAGCAGTTACGCGGCAGTTGAGCAGTTCTTC. This codes for CASSYAAVEQFF.

This clonotype has more than one count but fewer than ten. The chain joins TRBV6-1 to TRBJ2-7; TRBD1 matches at 8 bases. Germline V gene sequence: CDR1 MNHNS, CDR2 SASEGT. The CDR3 totals 14 residues. Trimming removed 5 bases from V and 5 bases from J; junction bases left unmatched: 8. The CDR3 spells CASSTPRGPHEQYF. Written as DNA, the CDR3 is TGTGCCAGCAGTACCCCCAGGGGGCCACACGAGCAGTACTTC.

This clonotype occurred a few times. The rearrangement uses TRBV20-1 and TRBJ1-6; 7 bases match TRBD1. The V segment lost 0 bases and the J segment 14 bases; nucleotides outside the gene matches: 22. The CDR3 sequence is 18 residues long. CDR1 and CDR2 (germline): DFQATT, SNEGSKA (reference sequence). The CDR3 here is CSARDSLPGTVLDFTLHF. CDR3 coding DNA: TGCAGTGCTAGAGATTCCCTTCCCGGGACAGTGCTAGATTTTACCCTCCACTTT.

This clonotype has just a few counts. The J gene is TRBJ2-1, the V gene TRBV9, with 7 bases aligning to TRBD1. The CDR3 covers 13 residues. V shed 5 bases and J 6 bases; nucleotides not matched to a gene: 5. The germline CDR1 and CDR2 sequences are SGDLS and YYNGEE. The CDR3 region is CASSRGLGNEQFF. The CDR3 nucleotides are TGTGCCAGCAGTAGGGGGCTCGGCAATGAGCAGTTCTTC.